The entry that follows covers one TCR beta chain sequence. Its specificity is not known. When sampled, the donors appeared nominally healthy, though they likely had unrecorded immune exposures. The primer mix had 60 Vbeta and 13 Jbeta primers. Generated by immunoSEQ multiplex PCR, the TCRdb table keeps only in-frame clones and is missing some. The sample records some 100,000 clones, roughly three quarters being singletons. Germline V gene sequence: CDR1 MNHNS, CDR2 SASEGT. Trimming stripped 3 bases from V and 7 bases from J, with 7 bases between. The CDR3 length is 13 residues. This specimen belongs to a study of cytomegalovirus exposure and HLA in healthy donors. Study results and caveats: Specificity of three CMV-associated chains for CMV antigens was verified in vitro. In a later analysis, TCR association rates varied by HLA locus: DRB1 most, HLA-C fewest. An analysis was carried out later, and it reportedly showed fewer N-insertions in an Asian-associated ancestry cluster than the 666-donor mean.

This sequence was found in a woman aged 45-59 years in good health and CMV-seropositive. The V call is TRBV6-1, the J call TRBJ1-6; D remains ambiguous. Material for sequencing was PBMCs. CDR3 loop: CASSEAGNSPLHF. Here the CDR3 DNA reads TGTGCCAGCAGTGAGGCAGGCAATTCACCCCTCCACTTT.